What follows is one T cell receptor beta chain and its context. Assay used: immunoSEQ multiplex PCR; TCRdb lists only in-frame clones, some missing. This table holds nearly 100,000 clones, roughly 88% found once. Germline-derived CDR1 and CDR2 are SGHRS and YFSETQ. The length of the CDR3 is 14 residues. V lost 4 bases and J 4 bases, leaving 11 bases between the germline ends. The data stem from a study of T cell responses to AZD1222 COVID-19 vaccine. V gene TRBV5-1 combines with J gene TRBJ1-4; D possibly corresponds to TRBD1 (6 bases). The sequenced sample was peripheral blood, obtained on day 0 of AZD1222 vaccination. The TCR sequence derives from an adult in good health. CDR3 DNA: TGCGCCAGCAGCCTACAGGGATATAATGAAAAACTGTTTTTT. Protein sequence: CASSLQGYNEKLFF.